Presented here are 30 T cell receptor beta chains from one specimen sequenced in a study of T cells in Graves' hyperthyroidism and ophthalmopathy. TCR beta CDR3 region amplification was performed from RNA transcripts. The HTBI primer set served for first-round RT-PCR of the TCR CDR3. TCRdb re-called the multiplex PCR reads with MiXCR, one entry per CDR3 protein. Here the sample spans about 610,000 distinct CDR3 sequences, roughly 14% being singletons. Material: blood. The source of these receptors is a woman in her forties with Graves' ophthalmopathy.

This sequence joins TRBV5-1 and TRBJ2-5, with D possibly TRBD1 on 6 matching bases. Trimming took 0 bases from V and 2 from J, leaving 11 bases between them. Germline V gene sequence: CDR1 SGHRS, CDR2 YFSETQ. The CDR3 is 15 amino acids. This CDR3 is CASSLDGQIQETQYF. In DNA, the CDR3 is TGCGCCAGCAGCTTGGACGGACAGATTCAAGAGACCCAGTACTTC.

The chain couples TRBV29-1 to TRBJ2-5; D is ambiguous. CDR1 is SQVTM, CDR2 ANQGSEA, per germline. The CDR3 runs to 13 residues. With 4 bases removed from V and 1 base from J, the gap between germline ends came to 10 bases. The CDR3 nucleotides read TGCAGCGTTGGAGTTGGGGTCCAAGAGACCCAGTACTTC. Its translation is CSVGVGVQETQYF. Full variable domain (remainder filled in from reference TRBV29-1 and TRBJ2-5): SAVISQKPSRDICQRGTSLTIQCQVDSQVTMMFWYRQQPGQSLTLIATANQGSEATYESGFVIDKFPISRPNLTFSTLTVSNMSPEDSSIYLCSVGVGVQETQYFGPGTRLLVL.

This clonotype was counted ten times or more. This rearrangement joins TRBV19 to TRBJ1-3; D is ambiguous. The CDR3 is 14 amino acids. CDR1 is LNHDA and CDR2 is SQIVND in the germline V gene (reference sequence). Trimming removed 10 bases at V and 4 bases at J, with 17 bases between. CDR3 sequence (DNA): TGTGCCACCACTAGGGAAGAATGGGGAAACACCATATATTTT. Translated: CATTREEWGNTIYF. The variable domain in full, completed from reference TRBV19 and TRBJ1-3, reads DGGITQSPKYLFRKEGQNVTLSCEQNLNHDAMYWYRQDPGQGLRLIYYSQIVNDFQKGDIAEGYSVSREKKESFPLTVTSAQKNPTAFYLCATTREEWGNTIYFGEGSWLTVV.

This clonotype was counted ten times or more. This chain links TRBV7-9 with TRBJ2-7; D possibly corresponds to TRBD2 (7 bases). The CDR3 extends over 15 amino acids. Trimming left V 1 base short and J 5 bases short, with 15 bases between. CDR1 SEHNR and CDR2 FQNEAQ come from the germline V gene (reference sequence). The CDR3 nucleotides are TGTGCCAGCAGCTTAGAATTAGGGGGGGACCACGAGCAGTACTTC. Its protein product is CASSLELGGDHEQYF.

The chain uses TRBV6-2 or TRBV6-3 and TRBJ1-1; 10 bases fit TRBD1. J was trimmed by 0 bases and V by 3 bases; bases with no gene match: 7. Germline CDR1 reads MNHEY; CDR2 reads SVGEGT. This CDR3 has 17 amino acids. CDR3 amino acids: CASSYAGTGALNTEAFF. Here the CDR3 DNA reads TGTGCCAGCAGTTATGCCGGGACAGGGGCGCTGAACACTGAAGCTTTCTTT.

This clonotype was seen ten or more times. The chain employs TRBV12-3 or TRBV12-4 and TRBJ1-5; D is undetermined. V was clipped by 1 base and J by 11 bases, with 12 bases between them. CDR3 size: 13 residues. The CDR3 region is CASSLGGERAQHF. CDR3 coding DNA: TGTGCCAGCAGTTTAGGAGGCGAACGGGCCCAGCATTTT.

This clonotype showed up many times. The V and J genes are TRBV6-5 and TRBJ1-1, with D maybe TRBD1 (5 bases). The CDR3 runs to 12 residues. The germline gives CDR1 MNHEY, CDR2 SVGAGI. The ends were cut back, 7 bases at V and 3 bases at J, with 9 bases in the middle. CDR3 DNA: TGTGCCAGCAAAGACAGTTACACTGAAGCTTTCTTT. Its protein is CASKDSYTEAFF.

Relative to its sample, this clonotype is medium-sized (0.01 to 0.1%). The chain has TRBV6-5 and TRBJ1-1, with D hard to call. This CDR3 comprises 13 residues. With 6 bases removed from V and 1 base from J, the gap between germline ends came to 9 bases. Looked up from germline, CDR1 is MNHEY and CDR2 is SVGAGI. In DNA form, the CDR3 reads TGTGCCAGCAGAAGGGTCCCGAACACTGAAGCTTTCTTT. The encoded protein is CASRRVPNTEAFF.

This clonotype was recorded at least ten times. Written as DNA, the CDR3 is TGCAGTGCTAGAGATCCGAGAGATAGCAATCAGCCCCAGCATTTT. Residues: CSARDPRDSNQPQHF. V and J are TRBV20-1 and TRBJ1-5; no clear D gene. The CDR3 consists of 15 residues. Germline CDR1 and CDR2: DFQATT and SNEGSKA (reference sequence). Between the trimmed V and J ends, which lost 0 bases and 0 bases, there was a span of 9 bases.

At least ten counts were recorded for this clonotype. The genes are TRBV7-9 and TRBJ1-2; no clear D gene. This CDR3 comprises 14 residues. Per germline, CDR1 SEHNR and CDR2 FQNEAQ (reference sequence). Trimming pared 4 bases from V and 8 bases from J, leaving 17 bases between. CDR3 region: CASSSMSRSNGYTF. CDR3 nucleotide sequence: TGTGCCAGCAGCTCAATGAGCCGAAGCAACGGCTACACCTTC.

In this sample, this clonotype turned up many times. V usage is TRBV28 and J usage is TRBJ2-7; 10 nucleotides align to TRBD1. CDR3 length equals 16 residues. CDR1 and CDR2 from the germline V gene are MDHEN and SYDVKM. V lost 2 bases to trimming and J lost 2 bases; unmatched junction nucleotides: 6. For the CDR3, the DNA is TGTGCCAGCAGTTTAATCCCCGGACAGGGGGCCTACGAGCAGTACTTC. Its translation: CASSLIPGQGAYEQYF.

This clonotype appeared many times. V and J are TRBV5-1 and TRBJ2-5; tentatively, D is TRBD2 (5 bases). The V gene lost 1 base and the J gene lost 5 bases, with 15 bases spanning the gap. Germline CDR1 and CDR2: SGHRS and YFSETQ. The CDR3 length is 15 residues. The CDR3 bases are TGCGCCAGCAGCTTGAATAGCGCCAGAGGCGAGACCCAGTACTTC. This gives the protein CASSLNSARGETQYF.

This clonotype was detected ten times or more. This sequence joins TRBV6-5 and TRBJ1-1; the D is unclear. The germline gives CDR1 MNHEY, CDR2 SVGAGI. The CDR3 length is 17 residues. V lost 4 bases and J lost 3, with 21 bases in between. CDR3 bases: TGTGCCAGCAGTTTAAGTCTAGGGAAACGCACGGACACTGAAGCTTTCTTT. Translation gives CASSLSLGKRTDTEAFF.

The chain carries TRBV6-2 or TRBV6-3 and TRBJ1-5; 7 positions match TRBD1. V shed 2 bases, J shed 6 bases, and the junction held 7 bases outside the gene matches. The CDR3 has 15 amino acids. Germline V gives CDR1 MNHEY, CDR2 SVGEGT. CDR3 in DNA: TGTGCCAGCAGTTACGAGGGGGCACGGGGTCAGCCCCAGCATTTT. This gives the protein CASSYEGARGQPQHF.

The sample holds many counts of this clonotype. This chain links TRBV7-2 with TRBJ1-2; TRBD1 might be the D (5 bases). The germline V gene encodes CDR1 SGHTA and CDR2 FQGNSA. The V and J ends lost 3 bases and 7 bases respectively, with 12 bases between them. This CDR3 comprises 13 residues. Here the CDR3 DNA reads TGTGCCAGCAGCTTGCAGGGATCCGGTGGCTACACCTTC. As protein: CASSLQGSGGYTF.

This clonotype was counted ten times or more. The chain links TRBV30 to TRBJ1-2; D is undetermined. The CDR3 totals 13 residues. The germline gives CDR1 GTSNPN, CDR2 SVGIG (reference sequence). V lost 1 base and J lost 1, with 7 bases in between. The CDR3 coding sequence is TGTGCCTGGAGTGGGGGAGTTAACTATGGCTACACCTTC. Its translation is CAWSGGVNYGYTF.

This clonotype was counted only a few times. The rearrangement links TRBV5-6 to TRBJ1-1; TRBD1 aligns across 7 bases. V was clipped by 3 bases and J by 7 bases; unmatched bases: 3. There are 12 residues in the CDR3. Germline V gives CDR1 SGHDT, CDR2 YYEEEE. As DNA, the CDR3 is TGTGCCAGCAGCTGGGGGGACAGTGAAGCTTTCTTT. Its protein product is CASSWGDSEAFF.

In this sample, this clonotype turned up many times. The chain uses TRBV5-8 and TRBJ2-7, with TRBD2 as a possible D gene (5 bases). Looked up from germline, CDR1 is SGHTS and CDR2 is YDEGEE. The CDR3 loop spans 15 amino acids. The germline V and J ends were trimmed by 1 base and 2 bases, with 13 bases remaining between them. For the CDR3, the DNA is TGTGCCAGCAGCTTGCGCGGAGGCCCTACCTACGAGCAGTACTTC. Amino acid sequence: CASSLRGGPTYEQYF.

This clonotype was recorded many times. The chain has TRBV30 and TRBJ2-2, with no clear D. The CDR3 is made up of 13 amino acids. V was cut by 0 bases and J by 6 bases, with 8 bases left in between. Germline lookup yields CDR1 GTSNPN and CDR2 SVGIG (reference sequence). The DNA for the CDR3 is TGTGCCTGGAGTGTCTTATCACCCGGGGAGCTGTTTTTT. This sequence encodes CAWSVLSPGELFF.

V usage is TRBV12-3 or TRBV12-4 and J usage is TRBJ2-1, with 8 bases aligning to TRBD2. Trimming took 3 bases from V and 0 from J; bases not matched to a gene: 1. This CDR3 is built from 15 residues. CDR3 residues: CASSFGGGSYNEQFF. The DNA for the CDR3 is TGTGCCAGCAGTTTCGGGGGGGGCTCCTACAATGAGCAGTTCTTC.

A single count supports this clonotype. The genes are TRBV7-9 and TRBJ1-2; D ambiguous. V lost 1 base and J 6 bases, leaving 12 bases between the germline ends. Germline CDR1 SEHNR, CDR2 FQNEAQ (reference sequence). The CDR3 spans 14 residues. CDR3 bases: TGTGCCAGCAGCTTAGTGGCTTCGACCGATGGCTACACCTTC. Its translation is CASSLVASTDGYTF.

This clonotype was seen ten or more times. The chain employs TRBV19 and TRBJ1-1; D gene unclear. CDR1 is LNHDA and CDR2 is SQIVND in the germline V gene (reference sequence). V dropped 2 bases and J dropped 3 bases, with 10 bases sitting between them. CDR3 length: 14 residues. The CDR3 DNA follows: TGTGCCAGTAGTATATCCGGATTAGACACTGAAGCTTTCTTT. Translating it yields CASSISGLDTEAFF.

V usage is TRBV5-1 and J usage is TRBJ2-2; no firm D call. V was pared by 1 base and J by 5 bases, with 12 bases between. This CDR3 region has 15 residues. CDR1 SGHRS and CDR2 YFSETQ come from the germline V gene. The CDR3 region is CASSLSTVPTGELFF. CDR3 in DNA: TGCGCCAGCAGCTTGAGCACAGTCCCTACCGGGGAGCTGTTTTTT. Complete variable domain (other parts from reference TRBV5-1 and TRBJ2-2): KAGVTQTPRYLIKTRGQQVTLSCSPISGHRSVSWYQQTPGQGLQFLFEYFSETQRNKGNFPGRFSGRQFSNSRSEMNVSTLELGDSALYLCASSLSTVPTGELFFGEGSRLTVL.

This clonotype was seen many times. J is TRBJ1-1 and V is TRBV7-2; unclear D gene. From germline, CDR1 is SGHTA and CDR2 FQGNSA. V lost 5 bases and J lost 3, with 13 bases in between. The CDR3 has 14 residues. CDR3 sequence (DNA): TGTGCCAGCAGCCCCCGCTCTAGGGACACTGAAGCTTTCTTT. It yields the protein CASSPRSRDTEAFF.

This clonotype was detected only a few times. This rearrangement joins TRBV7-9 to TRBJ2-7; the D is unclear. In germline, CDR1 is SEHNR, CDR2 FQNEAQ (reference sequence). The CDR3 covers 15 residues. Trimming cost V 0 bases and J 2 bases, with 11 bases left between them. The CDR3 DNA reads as TGTGCCAGCAGCTTAGCTGTCAGGTGGGCCTACGAGCAGTACTTC. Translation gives CASSLAVRWAYEQYF.

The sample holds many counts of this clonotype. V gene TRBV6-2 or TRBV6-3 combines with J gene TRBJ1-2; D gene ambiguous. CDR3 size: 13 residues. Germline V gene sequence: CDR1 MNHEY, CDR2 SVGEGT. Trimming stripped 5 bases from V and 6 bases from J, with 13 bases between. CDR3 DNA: TGTGCCAGCAGTGCAGGATATTCTAATGGCTACACCTTC. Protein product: CASSAGYSNGYTF.

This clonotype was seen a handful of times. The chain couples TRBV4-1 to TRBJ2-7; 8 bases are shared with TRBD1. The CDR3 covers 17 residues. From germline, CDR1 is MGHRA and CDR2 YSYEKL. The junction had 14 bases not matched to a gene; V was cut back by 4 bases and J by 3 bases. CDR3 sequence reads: CASSPQSGGQVDYEQYF. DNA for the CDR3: TGCGCCAGCAGCCCCCAATCCGGGGGACAGGTCGACTACGAGCAGTACTTC.

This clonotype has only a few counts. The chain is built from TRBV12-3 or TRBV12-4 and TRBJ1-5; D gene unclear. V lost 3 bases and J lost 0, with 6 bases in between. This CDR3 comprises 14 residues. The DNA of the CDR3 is TGTGCCAGCAGTTTGACTGCTAGCAATCAGCCCCAGCATTTT. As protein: CASSLTASNQPQHF.

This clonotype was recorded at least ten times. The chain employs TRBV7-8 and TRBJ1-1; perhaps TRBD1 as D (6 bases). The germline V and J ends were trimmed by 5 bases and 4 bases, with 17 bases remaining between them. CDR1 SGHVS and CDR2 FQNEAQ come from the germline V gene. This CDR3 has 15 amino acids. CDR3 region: CASSPDRSGGTEAFF. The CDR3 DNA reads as TGTGCCAGCAGCCCAGACAGGTCGGGTGGCACTGAAGCTTTCTTT.

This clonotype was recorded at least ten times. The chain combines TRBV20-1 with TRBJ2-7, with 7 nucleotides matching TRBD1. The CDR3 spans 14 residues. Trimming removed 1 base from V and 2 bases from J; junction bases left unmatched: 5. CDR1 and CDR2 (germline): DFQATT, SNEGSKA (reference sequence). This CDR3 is CSARVWDSAYEQYF. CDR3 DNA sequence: TGCAGTGCTAGAGTCTGGGACAGCGCCTACGAGCAGTACTTC.